The 13 T cell receptor beta chains given below trace back to one sample, sequenced in a study of CD8 T cells in Susac syndrome. RNA totalling roughly 0.45 to 1 ug underwent reverse transcription with random hexamers. From the immunoSEQ multiplex PCR reads, TCRdb called clonotypes with MiXCR, one entry per CDR3 protein. Of about 300,000 distinct CDR3 sequences in the sample, about 91% are singletons; the top ten hold around 0.18%. Sequencing input: CD8+ T cells from PBMCs. The receptors stem from a human donor with multiple sclerosis.

This rearrangement joins TRBV27 to TRBJ2-2; unclear D gene. V lost 7 bases and J 0 bases, leaving 9 bases between the germline ends. From germline, CDR1 is MNHEY and CDR2 SMNVEV (reference sequence). The CDR3 covers 14 residues. Written as DNA, the CDR3 is TGTGCCAGCATACGTTCTTCGAACACCGGGGAGCTGTTTTTT. Translation: CASIRSSNTGELFF.

The rearrangement links TRBV20-1 to TRBJ1-1; no clear D. The ends were cut back, 2 bases at V and 4 bases at J, with 11 bases in the middle. The CDR3 consists of 13 residues. Germline CDR1 is DFQATT and CDR2 is SNEGSKA (reference sequence). The CDR3 sequence is CSARIGASTEAFF. Written as DNA, the CDR3 is TGCAGTGCTAGAATAGGCGCGTCCACTGAAGCTTTCTTT.

V gene TRBV19 combines with J gene TRBJ1-1, with D possibly being TRBD1 (5 bases). Per germline, CDR1 LNHDA and CDR2 SQIVND (reference sequence). Trimming took off 5 bases at V and 2 bases at J, with 15 bases between the two ends. The CDR3 is 15 amino acids. CDR3 nucleotide sequence: TGTGCCAGTAGTTTACGACCTGGGGGTAACACTGAAGCTTTCTTT. Amino acids: CASSLRPGGNTEAFF. The variable domain in full, with the rest retrieved from reference TRBV19 and TRBJ1-1, is DGGITQSPKYLFRKEGQNVTLSCEQNLNHDAMYWYRQDPGQGLRLIYYSQIVNDFQKGDIAEGYSVSREKKESFPLTVTSAQKNPTAFYLCASSLRPGGNTEAFFGQGTRLTVV.

This sequence joins TRBV20-1 and TRBJ1-3; D remains unclear. Trimming removed 0 bases from V and 6 bases from J, with 9 bases in between. The CDR3 spans 13 residues. CDR1 and CDR2 from the germline V gene are DFQATT and SNEGSKA (reference sequence). CDR3 sequence reads: CSAREAVVNTIYF. The CDR3 DNA reads as TGCAGTGCTAGAGAGGCAGTCGTAAACACCATATATTTT.

The V gene is TRBV28, the J gene TRBJ2-7, with 10 bases lining up with TRBD2. Germline CDR1 reads MDHEN; CDR2 reads SYDVKM. The CDR3 contains 15 residues. The V and J ends lost 1 base and 3 bases, in that order; junction bases with no gene match: 3. The CDR3 here is CASSLSVAGGYEQYF. The DNA of the CDR3 is TGTGCCAGCAGTTTATCAGTAGCGGGAGGCTACGAGCAGTACTTC.

J is TRBJ2-2 and V is TRBV29-1, with a weak D call TRBD2 (6 bases). The V and J ends lost 3 bases and 5 bases respectively, with 10 bases between them. The CDR3 runs 13 residues. CDR1 SQVTM and CDR2 ANQGSEA come from the germline V gene. CDR3 nucleotide sequence: TGCAGCGTTGAGGGGGGTTTGACCGGGGAGCTGTTTTTT. It specifies CSVEGGLTGELFF.

This clonotype was counted a single time. This chain uses TRBV29-1 with TRBJ2-7, with TRBD1 matching 9 bases. Germline CDR1 is SQVTM and CDR2 is ANQGSEA. V shed 3 bases and J 5 bases; nucleotides not matched to a gene: 8. The length of the CDR3 is 14 residues. The CDR3 bases are TGCAGCGTTGATTTGGGACAGGGTTACAACGAGCAGTACTTC. Its translation is CSVDLGQGYNEQYF.

The V call is TRBV23-1, the J call TRBJ1-5, with D perhaps matching TRBD1 (5 bases). TRBV23-1 is filed as an ORF, its function uncertain. The CDR3 loop spans 20 amino acids. Deletions cut 2 bases from V and 3 bases from J, with 26 bases between. For the CDR3, the DNA is TGCGCCAGCAGTCAAAACTACCCGGGGGGACGGAAGGGGAACAATCAGCCCCAGCATTTT. This encodes CASSQNYPGGRKGNNQPQHF.

J is TRBJ2-7 and V is TRBV24-1; 8 nucleotides align to TRBD1. In germline, CDR1 is KGHDR, CDR2 SFDVKD. The CDR3 is 15 residues long. The junction had 9 bases not matched to a gene; V was cut back by 6 bases and J by 3 bases. DNA of the CDR3: TGTGCCACCAGTAGTGGGACAGGCTTAGACTACGAGCAGTACTTC. Encoded protein: CATSSGTGLDYEQYF.

The rearrangement joins TRBV18 to TRBJ1-3, with D maybe TRBD1 (6 bases). Germline V gene sequence: CDR1 KGHSH, CDR2 LQKENI. The CDR3 runs to 16 residues. V lost 2 bases to trimming and J lost 3 bases, with 14 bases between them. Here the CDR3 reads CASSPGGRSGGNTIYF. For the CDR3, the DNA is TGTGCCAGCTCACCAGGGGGGCGATCGGGTGGAAACACCATATATTTT.

The CDR3, as DNA: TGTGCCAGCAGACGGGGAAGTCAGCCCCAGCATTTT. It specifies CASRRGSQPQHF. The V gene is TRBV21-1, the J gene TRBJ1-5. TRBV21-1 is recorded as a pseudogene. The CDR3 extends over 12 amino acids.

The chain is built from TRBV12-3 or TRBV12-4 and TRBJ1-6; no firm D call. V lost 5 bases and J lost 6, with 20 bases in between. The CDR3 extends over 17 amino acids. The CDR3 coding sequence is TGTGCCAGCAGTCCCTCCCGGGCTGAAGTCCCTAATTCACCCCTCCACTTT. It is translated as CASSPSRAEVPNSPLHF.

The V and J genes are TRBV30 and TRBJ2-2; 7 bases are shared with TRBD1. The germline V gene encodes CDR1 GTSNPN and CDR2 SVGIG (reference sequence). Trimming removed 5 bases from V and 3 bases from J; junction bases left unmatched: 9. The CDR3 totals 15 residues. CDR3: CAWSRQGADTGELFF. The CDR3, as DNA: TGTGCCTGGTCGAGACAGGGAGCGGACACCGGGGAGCTGTTTTTT. The full variable domain, completed using reference TRBV30 and TRBJ2-2, is SQTIHQWPATLVQPVGSPLSLECTVEGTSNPNLYWYRQAAGRGLQLLFYSVGIGQISSEVPQNLSASRPQDRQFILSSKKLLLSDSGFYLCAWSRQGADTGELFFGEGSRLTVL.